This T cell receptor (beta chain) was captured by sequencing in a study of blood T cell repertoires in COVID-19. On the study more broadly: Donors in the United States, Italy and Spain gave samples during acute or convalescent COVID-19.

Authors' methods: Scientists estimated how many nucleated cells there were by amplifying reference gene primers. TCRdb's table, derived via immunoSEQ multiplex PCR, lists solely in-frame clones and lacks some. That table gives V, J and clone size, and the DNA gave D and trimming. Here the sample spans 200,000 or so clones, under 90% being singletons. V was pared by 4 bases and J by 0 bases, with 9 bases between. Germline-derived CDR1 and CDR2 are SGHTA and FQGNSA. CDR3 length equals 15 residues. This rearrangement joins TRBV7-2 to TRBJ2-2; D unclear. Input material: peripheral blood. The TCR originated in an elderly man with acute or convalescent COVID-19. CDR3 DNA sequence: TGTGCCAGCAGCTCCGTAGTGGCGAACACCGGGGAGCTGTTTTTT. The encoded protein is CASSSVVANTGELFF.